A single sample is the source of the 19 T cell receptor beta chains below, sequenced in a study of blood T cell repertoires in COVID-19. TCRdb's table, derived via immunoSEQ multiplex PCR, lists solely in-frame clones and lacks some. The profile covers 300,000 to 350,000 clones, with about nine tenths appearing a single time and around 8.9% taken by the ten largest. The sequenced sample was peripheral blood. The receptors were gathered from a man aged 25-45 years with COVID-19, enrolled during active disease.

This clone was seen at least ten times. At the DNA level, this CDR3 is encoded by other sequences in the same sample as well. CDR3 protein: CASSPDRAMNTEAFF. The CDR3, as DNA: TGTGCCAGCAGCCCTGACAGGGCCATGAACACTGAAGCTTTCTTT. The chain carries TRBV7-9 and TRBJ1-1; 7 bases are shared with TRBD1. The CDR3 covers 15 residues. J lost 0 bases, V lost 5 bases, and 6 bases had no gene match. CDR1 and CDR2 from the germline V gene are SEHNR and FQNEAQ (reference sequence).

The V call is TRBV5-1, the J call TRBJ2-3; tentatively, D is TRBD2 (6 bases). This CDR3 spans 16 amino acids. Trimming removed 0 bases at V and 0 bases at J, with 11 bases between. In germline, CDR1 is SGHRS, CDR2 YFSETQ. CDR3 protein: CASSLGGGPSTDTQYF. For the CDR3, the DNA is TGCGCCAGCAGCTTGGGGGGAGGTCCTAGCACAGATACGCAGTATTTT. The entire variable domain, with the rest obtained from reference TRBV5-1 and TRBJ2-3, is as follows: KAGVTQTPRYLIKTRGQQVTLSCSPISGHRSVSWYQQTPGQGLQFLFEYFSETQRNKGNFPGRFSGRQFSNSRSEMNVSTLELGDSALYLCASSLGGGPSTDTQYFGPGTRLTVL.

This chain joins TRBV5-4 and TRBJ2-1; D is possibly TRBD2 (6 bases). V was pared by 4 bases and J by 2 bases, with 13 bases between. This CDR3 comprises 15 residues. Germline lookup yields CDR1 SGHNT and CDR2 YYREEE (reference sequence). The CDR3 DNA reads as TGTGCCAGCAGCCCCCTGGGGGGTCCCTACAATGAGCAGTTCTTC. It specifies CASSPLGGPYNEQFF.

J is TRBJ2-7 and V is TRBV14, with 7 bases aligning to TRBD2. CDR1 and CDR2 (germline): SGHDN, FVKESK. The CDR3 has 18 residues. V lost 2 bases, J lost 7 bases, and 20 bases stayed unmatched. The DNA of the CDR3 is TGTGCCAGCAGCCAACCGGTCGCGTCTAGCGGCCTAACGGGGGAGCAGTACTTC. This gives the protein CASSQPVASSGLTGEQYF.

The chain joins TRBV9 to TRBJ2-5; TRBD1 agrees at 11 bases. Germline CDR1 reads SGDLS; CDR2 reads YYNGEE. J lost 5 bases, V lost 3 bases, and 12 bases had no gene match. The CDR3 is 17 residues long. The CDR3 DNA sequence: TGTGCCAGCAGCGCACTTACGGGACAGGGGGTCGGGGAGACCCAGTACTTC. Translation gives CASSALTGQGVGETQYF.

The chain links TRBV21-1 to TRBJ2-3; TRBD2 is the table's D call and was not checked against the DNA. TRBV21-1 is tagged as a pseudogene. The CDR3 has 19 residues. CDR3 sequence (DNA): TGTGCCAGCAGCAAAGTCGGGGTCGCAGGACCCATGATTACGGTTACGCAGTATTTT. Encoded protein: CASSKVGVAGPMITVTQYF.

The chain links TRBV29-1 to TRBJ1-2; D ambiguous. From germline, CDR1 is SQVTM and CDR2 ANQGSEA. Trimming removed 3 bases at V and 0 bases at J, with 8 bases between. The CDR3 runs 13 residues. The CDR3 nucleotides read TGCAGCGTTGACGCGGGCCCTAACTATGGCTACACCTTC. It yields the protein CSVDAGPNYGYTF.

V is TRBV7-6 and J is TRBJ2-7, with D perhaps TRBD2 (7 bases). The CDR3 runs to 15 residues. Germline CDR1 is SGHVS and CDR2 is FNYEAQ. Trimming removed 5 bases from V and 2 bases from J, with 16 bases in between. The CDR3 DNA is TGTGCCAGCAGCCTACGGGGGGCAGGGCCCTACGAGCAGTACTTC. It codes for CASSLRGAGPYEQYF.

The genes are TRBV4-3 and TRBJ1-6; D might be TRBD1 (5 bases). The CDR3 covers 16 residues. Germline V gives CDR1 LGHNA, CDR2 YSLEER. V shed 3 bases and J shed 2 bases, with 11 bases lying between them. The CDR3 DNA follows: TGCGCCAGCAGCCAGGGGCCGCCAACCTATAATTCACCCCTCCACTTT. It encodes CASSQGPPTYNSPLHF.

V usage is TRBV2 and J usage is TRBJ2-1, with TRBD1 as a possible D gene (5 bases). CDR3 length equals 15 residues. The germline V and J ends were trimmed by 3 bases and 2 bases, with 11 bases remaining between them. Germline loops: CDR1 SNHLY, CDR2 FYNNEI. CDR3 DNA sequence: TGTGCCAGCAGTGATCGACAGCGTACCTACAATGAGCAGTTCTTC. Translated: CASSDRQRTYNEQFF.

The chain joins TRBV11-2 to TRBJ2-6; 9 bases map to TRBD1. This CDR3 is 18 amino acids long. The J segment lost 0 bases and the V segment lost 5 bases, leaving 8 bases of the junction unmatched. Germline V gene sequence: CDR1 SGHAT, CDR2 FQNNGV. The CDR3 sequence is CASSRGTGLHSGANVLTF. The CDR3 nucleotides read TGTGCCAGCAGCCGCGGGACAGGGCTTCACTCTGGGGCCAACGTCCTGACTTTC. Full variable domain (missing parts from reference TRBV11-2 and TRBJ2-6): EAGVAQSPRYKIIEKRQSVAFWCNPISGHATLYWYQQILGQGPKLLIQFQNNGVVDDSQLPKDRFSAERLKGVDSTLKIQPAKLEDSAVYLCASSRGTGLHSGANVLTFGAGSRLTVL.

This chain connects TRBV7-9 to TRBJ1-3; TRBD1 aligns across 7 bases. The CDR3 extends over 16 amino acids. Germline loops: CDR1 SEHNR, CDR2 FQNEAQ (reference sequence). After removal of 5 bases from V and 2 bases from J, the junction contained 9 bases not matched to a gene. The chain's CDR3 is CASSLKATGPGNTIYF. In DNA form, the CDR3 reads TGTGCCAGCAGCCTAAAGGCGACAGGGCCTGGAAACACCATATATTTT. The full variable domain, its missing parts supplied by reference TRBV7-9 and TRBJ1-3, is DTGVSQNPRHKITKRGQNVTFRCDPISEHNRLYWYRQTLGQGPEFLTYFQNEAQLEKSRLLSDRFSAERPKGSFSTLEIQRTEQGDSAMYLCASSLKATGPGNTIYFGEGSWLTVV.

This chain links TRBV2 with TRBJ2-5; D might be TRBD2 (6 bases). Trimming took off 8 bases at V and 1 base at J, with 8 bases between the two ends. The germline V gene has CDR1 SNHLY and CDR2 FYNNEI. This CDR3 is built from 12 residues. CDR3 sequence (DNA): TGTGCCAGCGGACTAAGCCAAGAGACCCAGTACTTC. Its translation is CASGLSQETQYF.

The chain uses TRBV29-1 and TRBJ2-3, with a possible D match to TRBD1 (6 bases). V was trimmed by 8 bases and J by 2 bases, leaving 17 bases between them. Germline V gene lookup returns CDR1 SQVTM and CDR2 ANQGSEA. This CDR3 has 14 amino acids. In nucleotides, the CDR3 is TGCAGCCTAGGGCCCCTGGGGGCCACAGATACGCAGTATTTT. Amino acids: CSLGPLGATDTQYF.

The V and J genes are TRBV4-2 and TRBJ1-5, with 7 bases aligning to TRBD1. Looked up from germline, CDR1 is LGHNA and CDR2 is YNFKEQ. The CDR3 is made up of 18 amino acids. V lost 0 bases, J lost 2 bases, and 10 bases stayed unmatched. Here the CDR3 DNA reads TGTGCCAGCAGCCAAGATCTAACAGGGGTTAATGGCAATCAGCCCCAGCATTTT. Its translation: CASSQDLTGVNGNQPQHF.

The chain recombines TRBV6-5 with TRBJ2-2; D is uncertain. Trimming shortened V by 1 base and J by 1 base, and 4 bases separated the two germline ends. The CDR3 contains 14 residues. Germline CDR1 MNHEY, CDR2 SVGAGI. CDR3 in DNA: TGTGCCAGCAGTTACTGGCTGAACACCGGGGAGCTGTTTTTT. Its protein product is CASSYWLNTGELFF.

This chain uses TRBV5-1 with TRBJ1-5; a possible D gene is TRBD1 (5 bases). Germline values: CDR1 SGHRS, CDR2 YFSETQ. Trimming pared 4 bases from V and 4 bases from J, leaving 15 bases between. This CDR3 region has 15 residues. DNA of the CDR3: TGCGCCAGCAGCCTCCAGGGTTATAATAATCAGCCCCAGCATTTT. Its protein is CASSLQGYNNQPQHF.

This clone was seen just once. The CDR3, as DNA: TGTGCCAGCAGCTTGGTTTATTCAGATACGCAGTATTTT. This translates into CASSLVYSDTQYF. V is TRBV5-8 and J is TRBJ2-3, with D hard to call. With 0 bases removed from V and 4 bases from J, the gap between germline ends came to 6 bases. Germline assignment: CDR1 SGHTS and CDR2 YDEGEE. The length of the CDR3 is 13 residues.

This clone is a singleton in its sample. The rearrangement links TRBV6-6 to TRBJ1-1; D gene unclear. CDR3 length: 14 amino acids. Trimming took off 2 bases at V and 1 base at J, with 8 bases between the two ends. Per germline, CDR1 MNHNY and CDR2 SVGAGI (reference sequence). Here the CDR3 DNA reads TGTGCCAGCAGTTACCCAGGCCCGAACACTGAAGCTTTCTTT. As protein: CASSYPGPNTEAFF.